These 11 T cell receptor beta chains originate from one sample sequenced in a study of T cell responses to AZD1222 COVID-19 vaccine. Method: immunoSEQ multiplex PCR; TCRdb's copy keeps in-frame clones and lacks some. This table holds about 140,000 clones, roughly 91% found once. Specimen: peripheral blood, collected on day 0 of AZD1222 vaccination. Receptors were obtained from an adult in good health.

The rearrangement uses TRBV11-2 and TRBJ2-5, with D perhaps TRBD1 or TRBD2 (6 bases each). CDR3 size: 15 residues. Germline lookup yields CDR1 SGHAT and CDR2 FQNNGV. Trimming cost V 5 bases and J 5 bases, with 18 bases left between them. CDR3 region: CASSPDAGGWETQYF. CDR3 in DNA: TGTGCCAGCAGCCCGGACGCCGGGGGCTGGGAGACCCAGTACTTC.

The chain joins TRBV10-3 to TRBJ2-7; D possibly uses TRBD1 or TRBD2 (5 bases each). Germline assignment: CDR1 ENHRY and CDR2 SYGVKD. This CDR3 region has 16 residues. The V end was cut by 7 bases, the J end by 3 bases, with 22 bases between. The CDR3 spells CAITGSPNQGDYEQYF. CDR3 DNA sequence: TGTGCCATCACGGGATCTCCAAACCAAGGGGACTACGAGCAGTACTTC.

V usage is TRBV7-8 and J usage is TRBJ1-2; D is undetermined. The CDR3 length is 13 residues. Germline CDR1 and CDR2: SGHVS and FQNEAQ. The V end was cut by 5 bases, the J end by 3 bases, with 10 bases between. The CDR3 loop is CASSLGKDYGYTF. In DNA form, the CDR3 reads TGTGCCAGCAGCCTAGGGAAGGACTATGGCTACACCTTC.

The CDR3 sequence is CASSVGTGGTYEQYF. CDR3 DNA sequence: TGTGCCAGCAGCGTCGGGACAGGGGGCACCTACGAGCAGTACTTC. The rearrangement joins TRBV7-6 to TRBJ2-7; 12 bases match TRBD1. The CDR3 totals 15 residues. The V gene end was trimmed by 5 bases and the J gene end by 2 bases; junction bases not matched to a gene: 4. Germline lookup yields CDR1 SGHVS and CDR2 FNYEAQ.

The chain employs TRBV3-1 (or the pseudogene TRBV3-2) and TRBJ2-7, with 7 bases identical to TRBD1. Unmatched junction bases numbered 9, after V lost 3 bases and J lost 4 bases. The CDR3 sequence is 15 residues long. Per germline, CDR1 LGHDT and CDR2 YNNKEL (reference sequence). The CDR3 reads CASSQGVQGWYEQYF. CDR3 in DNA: TGTGCCAGCAGCCAGGGGGTACAGGGGTGGTACGAGCAGTACTTC.

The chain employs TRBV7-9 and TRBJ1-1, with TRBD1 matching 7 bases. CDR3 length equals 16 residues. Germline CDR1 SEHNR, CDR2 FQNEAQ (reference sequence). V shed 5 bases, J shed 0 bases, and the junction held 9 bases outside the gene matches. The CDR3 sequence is CASSPRQGTMNTEAFF. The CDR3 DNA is TGTGCCAGCAGCCCCAGACAGGGAACCATGAACACTGAAGCTTTCTTT. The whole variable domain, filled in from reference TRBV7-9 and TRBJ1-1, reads DTGVSQNPRHKITKRGQNVTFRCDPISEHNRLYWYRQTLGQGPEFLTYFQNEAQLEKSRLLSDRFSAERPKGSFSTLEIQRTEQGDSAMYLCASSPRQGTMNTEAFFGQGTRLTVV.

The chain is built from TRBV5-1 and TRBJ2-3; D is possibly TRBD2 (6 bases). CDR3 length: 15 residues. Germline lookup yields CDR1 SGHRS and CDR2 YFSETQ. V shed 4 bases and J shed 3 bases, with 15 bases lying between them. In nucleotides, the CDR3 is TGCGCCAGCAGCCTTCTGGGCGGGGAGACAGATACGCAGTATTTT. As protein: CASSLLGGETDTQYF.

CDR3 DNA sequence: TGTGCCAGCAGTTACCGTGGGGATTACAATGAGCAGTTCTTC. This encodes CASSYRGDYNEQFF. The rearrangement joins TRBV6-2 or TRBV6-3 to TRBJ2-1; unclear D gene. Trimming cost V 2 bases and J 4 bases, with 9 bases left between them. This CDR3 contains 14 residues. Germline V lookup: CDR1 MNHEY, CDR2 SVGEGT.

The CDR3 coding sequence is TGTGCCAGCAGCCTGGACAGCTCCTACAATGAGCAGTTCTTC. Its protein product is CASSLDSSYNEQFF. V usage is TRBV4-2 and J usage is TRBJ2-1, with TRBD1 as a possible D gene (6 bases). This CDR3 spans 14 amino acids. Between the trimmed V and J ends, which lost 4 bases and 0 bases, there was a span of 7 bases. Germline V CDR1 and CDR2: LGHNA, YNFKEQ.

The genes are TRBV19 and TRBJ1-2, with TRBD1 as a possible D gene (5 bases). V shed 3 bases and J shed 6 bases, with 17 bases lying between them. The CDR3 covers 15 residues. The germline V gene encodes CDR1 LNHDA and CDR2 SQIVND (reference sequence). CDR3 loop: CASSMRDPTPDGYTF. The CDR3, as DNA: TGTGCCAGTAGTATGCGGGACCCAACTCCGGATGGCTACACCTTC.

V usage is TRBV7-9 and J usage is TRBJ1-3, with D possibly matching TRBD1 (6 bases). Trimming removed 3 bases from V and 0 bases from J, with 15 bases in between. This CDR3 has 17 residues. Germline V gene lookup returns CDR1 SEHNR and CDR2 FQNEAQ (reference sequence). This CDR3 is CASSLAGHLASGNTIYF. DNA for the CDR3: TGTGCCAGCAGCTTGGCGGGACACCTTGCCTCTGGAAACACCATATATTTT.